One and the same sample provided the 26 T cell receptor beta chains below, sequenced in a study of early stage breast cancer tumors. Sequencing used immunoSEQ multiplex PCR; TCRdb keeps in-frame clones, though not all of them. The table lists 40,000 to 60,000 clones, roughly 73% of them singletons. The sample was blood. These receptors were obtained from a person aged 35 to 50 with breast cancer.

The chain joins TRBV5-1 to TRBJ2-1; maybe TRBD2 (5 bases). Germline CDR1 SGHRS, CDR2 YFSETQ. The CDR3 sequence is 15 residues long. V dropped 4 bases and J dropped 4 bases, with 15 bases sitting between them. CDR3 loop: CASSPGLGVYNEQFF. CDR3 bases: TGCGCCAGCAGCCCCGGCCTGGGAGTATACAATGAGCAGTTCTTC.

V gene TRBV6-1 combines with J gene TRBJ2-7; possible D gene TRBD2, 5 bases. This CDR3 comprises 12 residues. V was trimmed by 7 bases and J by 4 bases, leaving 11 bases between them. Germline V gives CDR1 MNHNS, CDR2 SASEGT. The DNA of the CDR3 is TGTGCCAGCACCGGGATTCGATACGAGCAGTACTTC. Encoded protein: CASTGIRYEQYF.

In its sample, this clone was seen once. The chain uses TRBV10-2 and TRBJ1-4; no reliable D call. CDR3 length: 14 amino acids. Trimming left V 0 bases short and J 5 bases short, with 7 bases between. Germline CDR1 is WSHSY and CDR2 is SAAADI. Here the CDR3 reads CASSESTGNEKLFF. The CDR3 region has the DNA TGCGCCAGCAGTGAGTCTACCGGAAATGAAAAACTGTTTTTT.

This clone appeared a single time. The chain uses TRBV27 and TRBJ2-3; 12 bases match TRBD2. This CDR3 comprises 14 residues. V trimming: 7 bases; J trimming: 3 bases; junction bases outside the gene matches: 2. Germline V lookup: CDR1 MNHEY, CDR2 SMNVEV (reference sequence). The CDR3 nucleotides read TGTGCCAGCAACCTAGCGGGAGGGACAGATACGCAGTATTTT. Its protein product is CASNLAGGTDTQYF.

The chain couples TRBV4-2 to TRBJ2-3; D remains ambiguous. The CDR3 totals 12 residues. Germline V CDR1 and CDR2: LGHNA, YNFKEQ. V was clipped by 4 bases and J by 6 bases, with 8 bases between them. The CDR3, as DNA: TGTGCCAGCAGCCTCGTAGAGGATACGCAGTATTTT. Amino acids: CASSLVEDTQYF.

The chain carries TRBV5-1 and TRBJ1-2, with a weak D call TRBD1 (5 bases). The CDR3 has 14 residues. Germline CDR1 and CDR2: SGHRS and YFSETQ. V lost 0 bases to trimming and J lost 4 bases, with 10 bases between them. The CDR3 here is CASSLGQGPYGYTF. The DNA of the CDR3 is TGCGCCAGCAGCTTGGGCCAGGGACCCTATGGCTACACCTTC.

This clone has just one count. The chain has TRBV2 and TRBJ2-3; no clear D gene. Germline V CDR1 and CDR2: SNHLY, FYNNEI. Trimming removed 3 bases at V and 2 bases at J, with 9 bases between. The CDR3 covers 14 residues. CDR3 coding DNA: TGTGCCAGCAGTGACTTTACCGCCACAGATACGCAGTATTTT. Its protein is CASSDFTATDTQYF. Full variable domain (rest looked up from reference TRBV2 and TRBJ2-3): EPEVTQTPSHQVTQMGQEVILRCVPISNHLYFYWYRQILGQKVEFLVSFYNNEISEKSEIFDDQFSVERPDGSNFTLKIRSTKLEDSAMYFCASSDFTATDTQYFGPGTRLTVL.

The J gene is TRBJ2-7, the V gene TRBV5-4; D call uncertain. This CDR3 has 13 amino acids. Trimming pared 0 bases from V and 3 bases from J, leaving 7 bases between. Germline lookup yields CDR1 SGHNT and CDR2 YYREEE (reference sequence). The CDR3 loop is CASSLGTNYEQYF. Here the CDR3 DNA reads TGTGCCAGCAGCTTGGGTACTAACTACGAGCAGTACTTC.

CDR3 in DNA: TGTGCCAGTAGTGGCCAGTTGGGGGGCGCGAGAATTGCCGGGGAGCTGTTTTTT. Amino acids: CASSGQLGGARIAGELFF. The V and J genes are TRBV19 and TRBJ2-2, with D perhaps matching TRBD1 or TRBD2 (6 bases each). Looked up from germline, CDR1 is LNHDA and CDR2 is SQIVND (reference sequence). CDR3 size: 18 residues. With 5 bases removed from V and 6 bases from J, the gap between germline ends came to 25 bases.

The rearrangement joins TRBV2 to TRBJ1-4, with D possibly matching TRBD1 (5 bases). The CDR3 contains 11 residues. The germline gives CDR1 SNHLY, CDR2 FYNNEI. The V and J ends lost 7 bases and 13 bases respectively, with 13 bases between them. CDR3 DNA sequence: TGTGCCAGCATTACAGGTCCTAGACTGTTTTTT. Its translation: CASITGPRLFF.

The sample holds one count of this clone. The genes are TRBV5-5 and TRBJ2-7; D unresolved. The CDR3 runs to 13 residues. The germline CDR1 and CDR2 sequences are SGHKS and YYEKEE (reference sequence). With 4 bases removed from V and 3 bases from J, the gap between germline ends came to 11 bases. CDR3 in DNA: TGTGCCAGCAGCAAAGACGTCAACTACGAGCAGTACTTC. Its protein is CASSKDVNYEQYF.

V is TRBV5-1 and J is TRBJ2-5, with D possibly matching TRBD2 (6 bases). Germline-derived CDR1 and CDR2 are SGHRS and YFSETQ. V was clipped by 4 bases and J by 5 bases, with 15 bases between them. The CDR3 extends over 14 amino acids. CDR3 region: CASSTGTDGETQYF. In DNA form, the CDR3 reads TGCGCCAGCAGCACGGGGACTGATGGGGAGACCCAGTACTTC.

The J gene is TRBJ1-5, the V gene TRBV19; TRBD1 agrees at 10 bases. The trim removed 4 bases at V and 6 bases at J, leaving 9 bases unmatched. There are 16 residues in the CDR3. Per germline, CDR1 LNHDA and CDR2 SQIVND (reference sequence). The CDR3 region has the DNA TGTGCCAGTAGTACGCTCGGGACAGGGGACTTTCAGCCCCAGCATTTT. Protein product: CASSTLGTGDFQPQHF.

The V call is TRBV18, the J call TRBJ1-4; 10 nucleotides align to TRBD1. The CDR3 sequence is 16 residues long. V shed 6 bases, J shed 5 bases, and the junction held 9 bases outside the gene matches. CDR1 KGHSH and CDR2 LQKENI come from the germline V gene. CDR3 DNA sequence: TGTGCCAGCTCCTTGGTCCCGGGACAGGGGAATGAAAAACTGTTTTTT. This codes for CASSLVPGQGNEKLFF.

This chain uses TRBV30 with TRBJ2-1; the match to TRBD2 covers 10 bases. The CDR3 is 20 residues long. V lost 0 bases and J lost 0; bases outside the gene matches: 14. The V gene's germline CDR1 is GTSNPN and CDR2 SVGIG (reference sequence). CDR3 sequence: CAWSVGVTSGFGRSYNEQFF. The DNA for the CDR3 is TGTGCCTGGAGTGTTGGTGTGACTAGCGGGTTTGGACGCTCCTACAATGAGCAGTTCTTC.

The rearrangement links TRBV7-8 to TRBJ2-7, with 7 bases identical to TRBD1. Unmatched junction bases numbered 5, after V lost 5 bases and J lost 7 bases. From germline, CDR1 is SGHVS and CDR2 FQNEAQ. The CDR3 runs to 12 residues. CDR3: CASSPGTAEQYF. The CDR3 region has the DNA TGTGCCAGCAGCCCTGGGACAGCTGAGCAGTACTTC.

This clone was seen a few times. This sequence joins TRBV6-5 and TRBJ2-7; D is ambiguous. The CDR3 is made up of 14 amino acids. Germline lookup yields CDR1 MNHEY and CDR2 SVGAGI. Trimming shortened V by 4 bases and J by 0 bases, and 10 bases separated the two germline ends. CDR3 region: CASSSSSGSYEQYF. The DNA for the CDR3 is TGTGCCAGCAGTTCGTCTAGTGGCTCCTACGAGCAGTACTTC.

This clone showed up just a few times. The CDR3 spells CASSLDRDVYEQYF. The CDR3 DNA is TGCGCCAGCAGCCTGGACAGGGATGTATACGAGCAGTACTTC. V usage is TRBV5-1 and J usage is TRBJ2-7; 8 positions agree with TRBD1. Germline CDR1 is SGHRS and CDR2 is YFSETQ. This CDR3 spans 14 amino acids. V was clipped by 4 bases and J by 4 bases; unmatched bases: 7.

The chain employs TRBV6-1 and TRBJ1-5; maybe TRBD1 (5 bases). Trimming took off 6 bases at V and 7 bases at J, with 16 bases between the two ends. The CDR3 covers 14 residues. CDR1 is MNHNS and CDR2 is SASEGT in the germline V gene. CDR3 nucleotide sequence: TGTGCCAGCAGCTTAACAGGAGGGAACCAGCCCCAGCATTTT. As protein: CASSLTGGNQPQHF.

This chain joins TRBV12-5 and TRBJ2-3; D not certain. Trimming cost V 1 base and J 2 bases, with 7 bases left between them. Germline loops: CDR1 LGHNT, CDR2 FRNRAP. The CDR3 loop spans 14 amino acids. As DNA, the CDR3 is TGTGCTAGTGGTTTGGACAGCACCACAGATACGCAGTATTTT. This encodes CASGLDSTTDTQYF.

Remarks on this clone: Compared with germline, one end of the junction differs, possibly owing to a read error. V gene TRBV30 combines with J gene TRBJ2-7; tentative D call: TRBD2 (5 bases). This CDR3 is built from 12 residues. Germline V CDR1 and CDR2: GTSNPN, SVGIG (reference sequence). The CDR3 is CACSVGAYEQYF. CDR3 nucleotide sequence: TGTGCCTGTAGTGTGGGAGCCTACGAGCAGTACTTC.

The chain combines TRBV7-6 with TRBJ2-7, with no clear D. This CDR3 comprises 11 residues. Germline V gene sequence: CDR1 SGHVS, CDR2 FNYEAQ. The V end was cut by 4 bases, the J end by 7 bases, with 8 bases between. This CDR3 is CASSSLGEQYF. CDR3 DNA: TGTGCCAGCAGCTCACTGGGGGAGCAGTACTTC.

The gene calls are TRBV9 and TRBJ2-5, with D unclear. Germline V gives CDR1 SGDLS, CDR2 YYNGEE. The V and J ends lost 0 bases and 1 base respectively, with 7 bases between them. The CDR3 is 14 amino acids. The CDR3 bases are TGTGCCAGCAGCGTAGGACGGGCCCAAGAGACCCAGTACTTC. Encoded protein: CASSVGRAQETQYF.

The chain couples TRBV18 to TRBJ2-4, with D unresolved. The V gene lost 3 bases and the J gene lost 5 bases, with 8 bases spanning the gap. This CDR3 is 13 amino acids long. Germline V CDR1 and CDR2: KGHSH, LQKENI. CDR3 sequence reads: CASSPSQENIQYF. The CDR3 DNA reads TGTGCCAGCTCACCTAGCCAGGAAAACATTCAGTACTTC.

This clone has just one count. In DNA, the CDR3 is TGTGCCACCTCCTTGACTAGCGGGAATGAGCAGTTCTTC. Translating it yields CATSLTSGNEQFF. The rearrangement joins TRBV10-3 to TRBJ2-1; TRBD2 agrees at 10 bases. Germline lookup yields CDR1 ENHRY and CDR2 SYGVKD. The CDR3 extends over 13 amino acids. Germline trimming cut 10 bases from V and 7 bases from J; bases unmatched to any gene: 7.

The chain couples TRBV6-1 to TRBJ2-5; a possible D gene is TRBD2 (6 bases). V was trimmed by 4 bases and J by 2 bases, leaving 14 bases between them. The length of the CDR3 is 15 residues. Germline CDR1 MNHNS, CDR2 SASEGT. The CDR3 coding sequence is TGTGCCAGCAGTGCCGGGACTGTACCTCAAGAGACCCAGTACTTC. This translates into CASSAGTVPQETQYF.